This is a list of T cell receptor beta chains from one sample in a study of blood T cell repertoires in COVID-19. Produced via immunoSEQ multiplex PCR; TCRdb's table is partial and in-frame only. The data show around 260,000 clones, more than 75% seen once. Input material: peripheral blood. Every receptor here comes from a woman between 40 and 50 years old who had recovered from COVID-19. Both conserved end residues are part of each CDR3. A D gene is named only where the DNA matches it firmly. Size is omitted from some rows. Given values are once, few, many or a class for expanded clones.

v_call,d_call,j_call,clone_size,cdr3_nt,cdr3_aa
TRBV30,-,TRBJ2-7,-,TGTGCCTGGGCGCAGGGCCACGAGCAGTACTTC,CAWAQGHEQYF
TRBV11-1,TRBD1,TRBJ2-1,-,TGTGCCAGCAGCTTTGGGGACAGGGTCTACAATGAGCAGTTCTTC,CASSFGDRVYNEQFF
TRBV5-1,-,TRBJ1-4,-,TGCGCCAGCAGCCTAACAGGATCAACTAATGAAAAACTGTTTTTT,CASSLTGSTNEKLFF
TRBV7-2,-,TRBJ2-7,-,TGTGCCAGCAGCTTATTCGGGGGGCGTCTGGGAGAGCAGTACTTC,CASSLFGGRLGEQYF
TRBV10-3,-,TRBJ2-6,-,TGTGCCATCAGTGACTTCAGCGTCTCTGGGGCCAACGTCCTGACTTTC,CAISDFSVSGANVLTF
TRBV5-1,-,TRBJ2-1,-,TGCGCCAGCAGCTTGGACGGGGTTTTATCCTACAATGAGCAGTTCTTC,CASSLDGVLSYNEQFF
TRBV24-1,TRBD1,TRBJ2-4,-,TGTGCCACCAGTGACCGTCGACAGGGGGCCCCTAAAAACATTCAGTACTTC,CATSDRRQGAPKNIQYF
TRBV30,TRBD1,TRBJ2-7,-,TGTGCCTGGGGTTTCTTGGACAGGGGCGGTGAGCAGTACTTC,CAWGFLDRGGEQYF
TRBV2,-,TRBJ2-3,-,TGTGCCAGCAGTGCAAGAGGTTACAGGGACACAGATACGCAGTATTTT,CASSARGYRDTDTQYF
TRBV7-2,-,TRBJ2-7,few,TGTGCCAGCAGTCGCAGTCCGGGGGATGAGCAGTACTTC,CASSRSPGDEQYF
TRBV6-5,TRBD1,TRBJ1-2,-,TGTGCCAGCAGGTACGGGACAGTTAACTATGGCTACACCTTC,CASRYGTVNYGYTF
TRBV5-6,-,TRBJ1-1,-,TGTGCCAGCAGCGCAGGGCCCACTGAAGCTTTCTTT,CASSAGPTEAFF
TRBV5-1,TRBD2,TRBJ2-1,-,TGCGCCAGCAGCTTGGGACTAGCTGGTGAGCAGTTCTTC,CASSLGLAGEQFF
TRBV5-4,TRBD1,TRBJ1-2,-,TGTGCCGCGGGACAGGGAGATGGCTACACCTTC,CAAGQGDGYTF
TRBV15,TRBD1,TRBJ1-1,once,TGTGCCACCAGCAGAGATACGAGGAGGGGGCGAGCTTTCTTT,CATSRDTRRGRAFF
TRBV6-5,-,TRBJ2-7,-,TGTGCCAGCAGTTACTCGGTCGGGAGCTCCTACGAGCAGTACTTC,CASSYSVGSSYEQYF
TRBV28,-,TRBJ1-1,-,TGTGCCAGCAGCCCACGCGACATAACCGAGAACACTGAAGCTTTCTTT,CASSPRDITENTEAFF
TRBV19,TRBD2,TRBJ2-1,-,TGTGCCAGTAGTATTTATAGCGGGGGGGTGAGTAATGAGCAGTTCTTC,CASSIYSGGVSNEQFF
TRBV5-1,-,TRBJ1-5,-,TGCGCCAGCAGCTGGGAGGGTGATCAGCCCCAGCATTTT,CASSWEGDQPQHF
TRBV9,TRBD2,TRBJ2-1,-,TGTGCCAGCAGCGTACCCCGTGGGACTAGCGGGGGGGCAGTGAATGAGCAGTTCTTC,CASSVPRGTSGGAVNEQFF
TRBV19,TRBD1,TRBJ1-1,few,TGTGCCAGTAGAACCGGGACAGGGGTGGCTGAAGCTTTCTTT,CASRTGTGVAEAFF
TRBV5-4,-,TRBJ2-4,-,TGTGCCAGCAGCTTCAGCCCCGGGAACATTCAGTACTTC,CASSFSPGNIQYF
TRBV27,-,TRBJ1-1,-,TGTGCCAGCAGAGGAGGAAACACTGAAGCTTTCTTT,CASRGGNTEAFF
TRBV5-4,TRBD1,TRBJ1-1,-,TGTGCCAGCAGCGGTACGGGACAGGGGGACACTGAAGCTTTCTTT,CASSGTGQGDTEAFF
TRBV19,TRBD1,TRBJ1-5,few,TGTGCCAGTAGTCTTAACAGGGGATGGGATCAGCCCCAGCATTTT,CASSLNRGWDQPQHF
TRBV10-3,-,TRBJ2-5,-,TGTGCCATCAGTTCGACGACAGGACAAGAGACCCAGTACTTC,CAISSTTGQETQYF
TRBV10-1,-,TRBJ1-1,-,TGCGCCAGCAGTGAAAGGAGGGTTTGGGCTGAAGCTTTCTTT,CASSERRVWAEAFF
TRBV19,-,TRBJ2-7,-,TGTGCCAGTAGTAGAGCCTACGAGCAGTACTTC,CASSRAYEQYF
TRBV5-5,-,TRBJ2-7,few,TGTGCCAGCAGCCCTCAACAATACGAGCAGTACTTC,CASSPQQYEQYF
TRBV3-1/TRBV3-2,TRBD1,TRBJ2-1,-,TGTGCCAGCACCCGACAGGGGAGTAGGAATGAGCAGTTCTTC,CASTRQGSRNEQFF
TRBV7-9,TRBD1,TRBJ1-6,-,TGTGCCAGCAGCTTAACGGGGACAGGGCGCTATAATTCACCCCTCCACTTT,CASSLTGTGRYNSPLHF
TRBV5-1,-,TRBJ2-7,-,TGCGCCAGCAGCTTGGCTCGCTCCTACGAGCAGTACTTC,CASSLARSYEQYF
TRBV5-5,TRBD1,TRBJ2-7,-,TGTGCCAGCACCGACCGGACAGGCCTCTCCTACGAGCAGTACTTC,CASTDRTGLSYEQYF
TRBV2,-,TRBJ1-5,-,TGTGCCAGCAGGAAACAGGGACCCCATCAGCCCCAGCATTTT,CASRKQGPHQPQHF
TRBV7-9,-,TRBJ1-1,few,TGTGCCAGCAGCTACCAGGGCAGGACTGAAGCTTTCTTT,CASSYQGRTEAFF
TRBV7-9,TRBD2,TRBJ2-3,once,TGTGCCAGCAGCCCTGGCGGGGGTTTGTCGCAGTATTTT,CASSPGGGLSQYF
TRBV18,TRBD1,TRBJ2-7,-,TGTGCCAGCTCCAAGGGGGCAGACTCCTACGAGCAGTACTTC,CASSKGADSYEQYF
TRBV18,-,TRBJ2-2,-,TGTGCCAGCTCACCCCCCCGGGACACCGGGGAGCTGTTTTTT,CASSPPRDTGELFF
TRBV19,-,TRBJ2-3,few,TGTGCCAGTAGTCCAGGACTGACCTGGAGCACAGATACGCAGTATTTT,CASSPGLTWSTDTQYF
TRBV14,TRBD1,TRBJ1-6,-,TGTGCCAGCAGTCTGGACAGGGGGGCGATTAGCTCACGTTCACCCCTCCACTTT,CASSLDRGAISSRSPLHF